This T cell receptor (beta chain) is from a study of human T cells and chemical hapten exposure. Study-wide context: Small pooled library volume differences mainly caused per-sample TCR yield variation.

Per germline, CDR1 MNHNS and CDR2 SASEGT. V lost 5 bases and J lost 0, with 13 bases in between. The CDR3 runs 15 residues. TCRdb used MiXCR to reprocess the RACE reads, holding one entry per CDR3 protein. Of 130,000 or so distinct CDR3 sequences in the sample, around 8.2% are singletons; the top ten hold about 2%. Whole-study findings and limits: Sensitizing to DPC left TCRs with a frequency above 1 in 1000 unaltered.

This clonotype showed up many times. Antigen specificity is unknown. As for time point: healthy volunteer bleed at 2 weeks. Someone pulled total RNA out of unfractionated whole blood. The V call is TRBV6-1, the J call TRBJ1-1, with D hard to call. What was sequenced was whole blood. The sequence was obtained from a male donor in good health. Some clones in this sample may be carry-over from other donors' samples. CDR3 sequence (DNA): TGTGCCAGCAGTAGTCAGGTTAACATGAACACTGAAGCTTTCTTT. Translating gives CASSSQVNMNTEAFF.